This T cell receptor (beta chain) was sequenced during a study of tumor and adjacent non-tumor tissue in lung cancer. On the study more broadly: There were some 11 adenocarcinoma, a couple of squamous cell carcinoma and 1 small cell lung cancer cases. The patients, approximately 9 men and 4 to 6 women, were about 31 to 76 with stage I to III disease. Findings and limits, study-wide: TCR diversity was significantly greater in tumor than normal lung tissue.

The germline V gene has CDR1 SQVTM and CDR2 ANQGSEA. This CDR3 region has 15 residues. Comments on this clonotype: No antigen is known for it. Its ends do not fully match the called genes, so a read error is possible.

Three rounds of nested PCR, following a modified ARM-PCR protocol, produced the TCRbeta library. MiXCR, run by TCRdb on the multiplex PCR reads, gives a single entry per CDR3 protein. The data hold about 67,000 distinct CDR3 sequences, with 75% to 85% observed a single time. This sample's RNA came from whole unsorted tissue. This non-tumor lung sample came from over 3 cm beyond the tumor edge. Between August and November 2014, newly diagnosed, chemotherapy-naive lung cancer patients underwent thoracic surgery in China. The sequence was collected from a man in his sixties with non-small cell lung cancer. The material sequenced was distant non-tumor lung tissue. The chain links TRBV29-1 to TRBJ2-6; D is possibly TRBD2 (5 bases). The CDR3 is CSVRVTSSGANVLTF. CDR3 DNA sequence: TGTAGCGTGAGGGTCACTAGTTCGGGGGCCAACGTCCTGACTTTC.